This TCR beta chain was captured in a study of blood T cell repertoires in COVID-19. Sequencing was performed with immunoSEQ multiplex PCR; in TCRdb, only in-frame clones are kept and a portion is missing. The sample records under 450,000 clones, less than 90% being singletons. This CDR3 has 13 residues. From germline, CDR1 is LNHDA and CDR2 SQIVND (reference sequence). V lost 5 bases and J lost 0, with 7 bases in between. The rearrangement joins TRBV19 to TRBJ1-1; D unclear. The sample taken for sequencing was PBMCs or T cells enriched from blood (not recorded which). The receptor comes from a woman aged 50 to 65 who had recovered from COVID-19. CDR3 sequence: CASSDTLNTEAFF. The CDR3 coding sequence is TGTGCCAGTAGTGACACGTTGAACACTGAAGCTTTCTTT.